A single T cell receptor (beta chain) is shown here with its context. Just one base apart from a much larger clone, this may be a read error. The germline CDR1 and CDR2 sequences are MGHRA and YSYEKL. The CDR3 consists of 13 residues. This record belongs to a study of human T cells and chemical hapten exposure. About the study: Alopecia areata, totalis and universalis patients, mostly female, were included. Minor volume differences among pooled libraries chiefly drove per-sample TCR yield variation.

Sample time point: patch test 2, 6 weeks after DPC sensitization. Treatment reported: therapeutic diphenylcyclopropenone sensitization with weekly scalp DPC. As the library was built, unique molecular identifiers were attached to individual cDNA molecules. MiXCR, run by TCRdb on the RACE reads, gives a single entry per CDR3 protein. Of more than 90,000 distinct CDR3 sequences listed, about an eighth are singletons. The sample was whole blood, taken in connection with sensitization to the hapten diphenylcyclopropenone (DPC). The TCR comes from a woman between 40 and 55 years old with alopecia areata. Some clones in this sample may be carry-over from other donors' samples. The chain employs TRBV4-1 and TRBJ2-3; no clear D gene. CDR3: CANSQDGWDTQYF. DNA for the CDR3: TGCGCCAACAGCCAAGATGGGTGGGATACGCAGTATTTT.